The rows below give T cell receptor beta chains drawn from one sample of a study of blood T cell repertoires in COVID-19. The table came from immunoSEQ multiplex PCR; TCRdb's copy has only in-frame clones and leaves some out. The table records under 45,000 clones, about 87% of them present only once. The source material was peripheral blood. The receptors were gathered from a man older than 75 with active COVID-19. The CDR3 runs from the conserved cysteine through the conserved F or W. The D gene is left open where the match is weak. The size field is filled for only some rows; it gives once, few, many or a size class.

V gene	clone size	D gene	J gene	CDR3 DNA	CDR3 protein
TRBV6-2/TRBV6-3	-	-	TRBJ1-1	TGTGCCAGCAGTGACGACCCGGGACAAAGAAAGGGAGAAGCTTTCTTT	CASSDDPGQRKGEAFF
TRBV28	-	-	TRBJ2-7	TGTGCCAGCCGCGGGGTGGGGGACGAGCAGTACTTC	CASRGVGDEQYF
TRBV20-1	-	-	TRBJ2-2	TGCAGTGCTAGTAGTAGGGGCCGATCCACCCACACCGGGGAGCTGTTTTTT	CSASSRGRSTHTGELFF
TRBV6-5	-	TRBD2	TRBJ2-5	TGTGCCAGCAGTTACTCAGGACTAGCGGGAGGGGAGACCCAGTACTTC	CASSYSGLAGGETQYF
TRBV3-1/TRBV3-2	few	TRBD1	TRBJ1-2	TGTGCCAGCAGCCAAGGACAGGGCCGGGGCTACACCTTC	CASSQGQGRGYTF
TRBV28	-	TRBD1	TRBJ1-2	TGTGCCAGCAGTTTAGGACAGGGGGCTTATGGCTACACCTTC	CASSLGQGAYGYTF
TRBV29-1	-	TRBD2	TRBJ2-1	TGCAGCGTAGCCGGGACTAGCGGGAGCAATGAGCAGTTCTTC	CSVAGTSGSNEQFF
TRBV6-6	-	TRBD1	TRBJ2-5	TGTGCCAGCAAGGGACAGCCAAACCAAGAGACCCAGTACTTC	CASKGQPNQETQYF
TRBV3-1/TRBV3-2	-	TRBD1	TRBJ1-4	TGTGCCAGCAGCCGGACCCGGGACAGCCTTAATGAAAAACTGTTTTTT	CASSRTRDSLNEKLFF
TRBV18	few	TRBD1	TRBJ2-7	TGTGCCAGCTCACCACCGCGGACAGGGGTATACGAGCAGTACTTC	CASSPPRTGVYEQYF
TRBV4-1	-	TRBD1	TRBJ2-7	TGCGCCAGCAGCCCCCACCGGACAGGGGACGAGCAGTACTTC	CASSPHRTGDEQYF